This T cell receptor (beta chain) was identified during a study of cytomegalovirus exposure and HLA in healthy donors. Study-level findings and limits: Later analysis suggested links between common viral pathogens and several top significant clusters.

The trim removed 2 bases at V and 0 bases at J, leaving 3 bases unmatched. Germline V gives CDR1 SGHTA, CDR2 FQGNSA. The CDR3 spans 16 residues. 60 Vbeta and 13 Jbeta primers were used in PCR. Using immunoSEQ multiplex PCR, the repertoire was profiled, and TCRdb retains in-frame clones only, with some absent. The sample consists of 160,000 or so clones, 82% of them appearing once. About this clone: Its antigen is currently unknown.

The TCR sequence derives from a woman between 45 and 65 years old in good health and CMV-seropositive. The sample was PBMCs. This rearrangement joins TRBV7-2 to TRBJ2-2; 7 nucleotides agree with TRBD2. Here the CDR3 DNA reads TGTGCCAGCAGCTTAATTGGGGGGGCGAACACCGGGGAGCTGTTTTTT. This sequence encodes CASSLIGGANTGELFF.